The 25 T cell receptor beta chains reported below all come from one sample, sequenced in a study of T cells in localized non-small cell lung cancer. Repertoires were generated with immunoSEQ multiplex PCR, while TCRdb's copy carries only in-frame clones and drops some. The sample contains tens of thousands of clones, roughly 89% of which appear only once. The sequencing here drew on peripheral blood, taken before any cancer treatment. These receptors came from a man aged 35 to 70 with stage I squamous cell lung carcinoma.

This chain links TRBV5-4 with TRBJ1-2, with 8 bases that match TRBD1. V gave up 0 bases and J gave up 4 bases; unmatched junction bases: 11. Looked up from germline, CDR1 is SGHNT and CDR2 is YYREEE (reference sequence). The CDR3 extends over 17 amino acids. In DNA form, the CDR3 reads TGTGCCAGCAGCTTGGCCAGCAGCTCCGGGACAGGCTATGGCTACACCTTC. It codes for CASSLASSSGTGYGYTF.

The chain carries TRBV21-1 and TRBJ1-5; TRBD1 was called by the table and not checked on the DNA. TRBV21-1 is reported as a pseudogene. This CDR3 contains 16 residues. The CDR3 nucleotides read TGTGCCAGCAGCGCCCGAGAGACAGGGAGCAATCAGCCCCAGCATTTT. Translating it yields CASSARETGSNQPQHF.

The V call is TRBV6-5, the J call TRBJ1-5; D not certain. Germline V lookup: CDR1 MNHEY, CDR2 SVGAGI. The CDR3 sequence is 16 residues long. Between the trimmed V and J ends, which lost 0 bases and 4 bases, there was a span of 13 bases. The CDR3 reads CASSYSVPGANQPQHF. The CDR3 DNA reads TGTGCCAGCAGTTACTCGGTACCAGGCGCTAATCAGCCCCAGCATTTT.

CDR3 region: CASSSTPGGYTF. In nucleotides, the CDR3 is TGTGCCAGCAGCTCCACCCCAGGTGGCTACACCTTC. V is TRBV5-6 and J is TRBJ1-2, with no clear D. The V gene's germline CDR1 is SGHDT and CDR2 YYEEEE. V was shortened by 3 bases and J by 7 bases, with 10 bases between the two germline ends. CDR3 size: 12 residues.

The chain employs TRBV12-5 and TRBJ1-6; D uncertain. This CDR3 contains 15 residues. V was cut by 4 bases and J by 0 bases, with 7 bases left in between. Per germline, CDR1 LGHNT and CDR2 FRNRAP. CDR3 loop: CASGWGSSYNSPLHF. CDR3 nucleotide sequence: TGTGCTAGTGGTTGGGGAAGCTCCTATAATTCACCCCTCCACTTT.

The genes are TRBV7-7 and TRBJ1-5; D remains unclear. CDR3 size: 11 residues. V shed 1 base and J shed 9 bases, with 4 bases lying between them. Germline CDR1 SSHAT, CDR2 FNYEAQ (reference sequence). This chain's CDR3 is CASSLVRPQHF. The CDR3 DNA reads TGTGCCAGCAGCTTAGTCAGGCCCCAGCATTTT.

This chain uses TRBV9 with TRBJ2-7; D not certain. The CDR3 sequence is 15 residues long. CDR1 and CDR2 (germline): SGDLS, YYNGEE. V shed 0 bases and J shed 2 bases, with 12 bases lying between them. This chain's CDR3 is CASSVDLGRAYEQYF. The CDR3, as DNA: TGTGCCAGCAGCGTAGACCTCGGCCGAGCCTACGAGCAGTACTTC.

The genes are TRBV19 and TRBJ2-3, with D perhaps TRBD2 (5 bases). The germline gives CDR1 LNHDA, CDR2 SQIVND (reference sequence). CDR3 size: 15 residues. Trimming removed 3 bases at V and 2 bases at J, with 12 bases between. The CDR3 DNA sequence: TGTGCCAGTAGTATCGCTAGCCGATTCACAGATACGCAGTATTTT. The encoded protein is CASSIASRFTDTQYF.

The rearrangement joins TRBV2 to TRBJ1-3, with TRBD1 matching over 7 bases. The germline V gene has CDR1 SNHLY and CDR2 FYNNEI. Unmatched junction bases numbered 4, after V lost 7 bases and J lost 4 bases. The CDR3 consists of 13 residues. The CDR3 DNA reads TGTGCCAGCAACCAGGGACAGGGAAACACCATATATTTT. It codes for CASNQGQGNTIYF.

This clone was seen a handful of times. CDR3 in amino acids: CASSQTGGERSPLHF. CDR3 DNA: TGTGCCAGCAGCCAGACAGGGGGCGAAAGGTCACCCCTCCACTTT. The chain couples TRBV4-2 to TRBJ1-6; 10 nucleotides agree with TRBD1. Germline values: CDR1 LGHNA, CDR2 YNFKEQ. V was clipped by 3 bases and J by 10 bases; unmatched bases: 6. The CDR3 consists of 15 residues.

The chain has TRBV6-1 and TRBJ2-1; D not certain. The CDR3 has 14 residues. V shed 7 bases and J shed 6 bases, with 16 bases lying between them. Germline loops: CDR1 MNHNS, CDR2 SASEGT. CDR3 in DNA: TGTGCCAGCACCTGGGGTAGCCTCAGCAATGAGCAGTTCTTC. This encodes CASTWGSLSNEQFF.

The chain uses TRBV7-2 and TRBJ2-7, with 9 bases matching TRBD2. Germline assignment: CDR1 SGHTA and CDR2 FQGNSA. The CDR3 length is 15 residues. V shed 5 bases and J 2 bases; nucleotides not matched to a gene: 7. The CDR3: CASSGAGGIAYEQYF. DNA of the CDR3: TGTGCCAGCAGCGGCGCGGGGGGGATCGCCTACGAGCAGTACTTC.

V is TRBV7-9 and J is TRBJ2-4; D is unclear. Germline lookup yields CDR1 SEHNR and CDR2 FQNEAQ (reference sequence). CDR3 length equals 13 residues. Trimming left V 5 bases short and J 0 bases short, with 5 bases between. The CDR3 loop is CASSNLAKNIQYF. In nucleotides, the CDR3 is TGTGCCAGCAGCAATCTAGCCAAAAACATTCAGTACTTC.

CDR3 residues: CASSVGGPSYNEQFF. The CDR3 bases are TGTGCCAGCAGCGTCGGCGGACCCTCCTACAATGAGCAGTTCTTC. The V and J genes are TRBV9 and TRBJ2-1; D is unresolved. CDR1 is SGDLS and CDR2 is YYNGEE in the germline V gene. V was cut by 2 bases and J by 0 bases, with 9 bases left in between. The CDR3 sequence is 15 residues long.

The chain carries TRBV6-5 and TRBJ2-7, with D possibly being TRBD1 or TRBD2 (5 bases each). Looked up from germline, CDR1 is MNHEY and CDR2 is SVGAGI. This CDR3 is built from 15 residues. V lost 6 bases to trimming and J lost 2 bases, with 17 bases between them. The CDR3 sequence: CASSRMPGPAYEQYF. CDR3 DNA: TGTGCCAGCAGCCGAATGCCGGGACCGGCCTACGAGCAGTACTTC.

The V gene is TRBV23-1, the J gene TRBJ2-5; D gene ambiguous. TRBV23-1 is noted as an ORF with a role that remains uncertain. Between the trimmed V and J ends, which lost 0 bases and 6 bases, there was a span of 14 bases. The CDR3 extends over 15 amino acids. The CDR3, as DNA: TGCGCCAGCAGTCAATCCTACGAGCGAATCCAGACCCAGTACTTC. It codes for CASSQSYERIQTQYF.

The chain combines TRBV7-6 with TRBJ2-3, with a possible D match to TRBD1 (5 bases). Germline assignment: CDR1 SGHVS and CDR2 FNYEAQ. The CDR3 sequence is 14 residues long. Trimming took 1 base from V and 0 from J, leaving 5 bases between them. Written as DNA, the CDR3 is TGTGCCAGCAGCTTAGGACAGAGCACAGATACGCAGTATTTT. It encodes CASSLGQSTDTQYF.

V and J are TRBV6-6 and TRBJ1-5, with a weak D call TRBD1 (5 bases). Germline loops: CDR1 MNHNY, CDR2 SVGAGI (reference sequence). The CDR3 is made up of 14 amino acids. The V end was cut by 5 bases, the J end by 6 bases, with 14 bases between. CDR3 bases: TGTGCCAGCAGTACAGACCAGGGCCGTCAGCCCCAGCATTTT. Protein: CASSTDQGRQPQHF.

The genes are TRBV18 and TRBJ1-2; no clear D gene. CDR1 is KGHSH and CDR2 is LQKENI in the germline V gene. Deletions cut 4 bases from V and 2 bases from J, with 11 bases between. This CDR3 comprises 14 residues. The CDR3 sequence: CASSRRGENYGYTF. DNA of the CDR3: TGTGCCAGCTCACGCCGCGGAGAGAACTATGGCTACACCTTC.

The rearrangement uses TRBV7-9 and TRBJ1-4; TRBD1 matches 7 bases. J lost 8 bases, V lost 4 bases, and 4 bases had no gene match. CDR1 SEHNR and CDR2 FQNEAQ come from the germline V gene (reference sequence). The CDR3 length is 13 residues. CDR3 in DNA: TGTGCCAGCAGCTATCGGACAGGAGAAAAACTGTTTTTT. Translated: CASSYRTGEKLFF.

V usage is TRBV11-3 and J usage is TRBJ2-1; TRBD2 matches at 12 bases. This CDR3 contains 15 residues. J was trimmed by 4 bases and V by 5 bases; bases with no gene match: 3. CDR1 and CDR2 from the germline V gene are SGHNT and YENEEA. This chain's CDR3 is CASSPSGGGYNEQFF. Here the CDR3 DNA reads TGTGCCAGCAGCCCTAGCGGGGGGGGTTACAATGAGCAGTTCTTC.

This chain joins TRBV6-1 and TRBJ1-1; 8 bases map to TRBD1. The CDR3 is made up of 14 amino acids. Germline V gene sequence: CDR1 MNHNS, CDR2 SASEGT. Trimming removed 5 bases from V and 0 bases from J; junction bases left unmatched: 2. The CDR3 loop is CASSRQGMNTEAFF. CDR3 DNA: TGTGCCAGCAGTAGACAGGGGATGAACACTGAAGCTTTCTTT.

The gene calls are TRBV7-8 and TRBJ2-5, with 14 bases matching TRBD2. The CDR3 loop spans 16 amino acids. The germline gives CDR1 SGHVS, CDR2 FQNEAQ. With 5 bases clipped from V and 9 bases from J, the junction kept 11 bases outside the gene matches. Here the CDR3 reads CASSPLRLAGGPAQYF. For the CDR3, the DNA is TGTGCCAGCAGCCCCCTGAGACTAGCGGGGGGGCCGGCCCAGTACTTC. Full variable domain (outside the CDR3, taken from reference TRBV7-8 and TRBJ2-5): GAGVSQSPRYKVAKRGQDVALRCDPISGHVSLFWYQQALGQGPEFLTYFQNEAQLDKSGLPSDRFFAERPEGSVSTLKIQRTQQEDSAVYLCASSPLRLAGGPAQYFGPGTRLLVL.

The V and J genes are TRBV7-2 and TRBJ2-1, with 8 positions matching TRBD1. V shed 2 bases and J 8 bases; nucleotides not matched to a gene: 11. CDR3 size: 16 residues. Germline-derived CDR1 and CDR2 are SGHTA and FQGNSA. The CDR3: CASSLSGQGFFDEQFF. DNA for the CDR3: TGTGCCAGCAGCTTATCCGGACAGGGATTCTTCGATGAGCAGTTCTTC.

The chain combines TRBV4-2 with TRBJ2-7, with TRBD1 matching 10 bases. The CDR3 has 14 residues. Germline-derived CDR1 and CDR2 are LGHNA and YNFKEQ. J was trimmed by 3 bases and V by 5 bases; bases with no gene match: 4. The CDR3 DNA reads TGTGCCAGCAGCGCAAGGGACAGGGGCTACGAGCAGTACTTC. It translates to CASSARDRGYEQYF.